This is a list of T cell receptor beta chains from one sample in a study of T cell repertoires in cytomegalovirus infection. TCRdb reanalysed the reads using MiXCR and keeps one entry per CDR3 protein. In the table there are fewer than 650,000 distinct CDR3 sequences, approximately 40% of which are singletons. These receptors have no identified antigens. Sequenced here: cultured PBMCs, sampled from culture after CMV antigen stimulation. The receptors originated from a human donor in good health (CMV status not recorded). Some clones in this sample may be carry-over from other donors' samples. The CDR3 runs from the conserved cysteine through the conserved F or W. The D gene is left open where the match is weak. Clone sizes are given selectively: once, few, many, or a class where the clone is expanded.

v_call,d_call,clone_size,j_call,cdr3_nt,cdr3_aa
TRBV28,TRBD1,NA,TRBJ1-3,TGTACAACCGGGACAGGGAATGGAAACACCATATATTTT,CTTGTGNGNTIYF
TRBV6-2/TRBV6-3,TRBD2,NA,TRBJ2-3,TGTGCCAGCAGACCCCTAGCGGGGGGGCAATATACGCAGTATTTT,CASRPLAGGQYTQYF
TRBV7-2,TRBD1,few,TRBJ1-2,TGTGCCAGCAGCCCCTACGGACAGGGCAGTGGCTACACCTTC,CASSPYGQGSGYTF
TRBV11-2,NA,NA,TRBJ2-7,TGTGCCAGCAGCCCCCGCCTGGGCGGGAATCCCACCTACGAGCAGTACTTC,CASSPRLGGNPTYEQYF
TRBV7-2,NA,many,TRBJ2-7,TGTGCCAGCAGCTCCACCGAACGGTACGAGCAGTACTTC,CASSSTERYEQYF
TRBV5-4,NA,NA,TRBJ1-2,TGTGCCAGCAGCACTGGATGGGCAGGGAGTAACTATGGCTACACCTTC,CASSTGWAGSNYGYTF
TRBV7-2,NA,many,TRBJ2-5,TGTGCCAGCAGCTTAGGGAGGTACCAAGAGACCCAGTACTTC,CASSLGRYQETQYF
TRBV2,NA,NA,TRBJ1-2,TGTGCCAGCAGTGATTTTGGCAGGGCGAACTATGGCTACACCTTC,CASSDFGRANYGYTF
TRBV7-2,NA,many,TRBJ2-5,TGTGCCAGCACAATTGGAGAGACCCAGTACTTC,CASTIGETQYF
TRBV5-1,NA,NA,TRBJ1-4,TGCGCCAGCAGCTCAGCGGTGTCTGGCGAAAAACTGTTTTTT,CASSSAVSGEKLFF
TRBV7-8,NA,few,TRBJ2-1,TGTGCCAGCAGCTTAGGGCGACAGCGTAGGTACAATGAGCAGTTCTTC,CASSLGRQRRYNEQFF
TRBV5-4,NA,NA,TRBJ1-1,TGTGCCAGCAGCTTGGCCGGGATGAACACTGAAGCTTTCTTT,CASSLAGMNTEAFF
TRBV11-2,NA,NA,TRBJ2-3,TGTGCCAGCAGCTTAAACTCGGGGAGCGCGGGTACGCAGTATTTT,CASSLNSGSAGTQYF
TRBV15,TRBD1,NA,TRBJ1-4,TGTGCCACCAGCAGGTGGGACAGGGAGAATGAAAAACTGTTTTTT,CATSRWDRENEKLFF
TRBV6-5,NA,NA,TRBJ2-2,TGTGCCAGCAGTTACGGCCCGTCGGCCGGGGAGCTGTTTTTT,CASSYGPSAGELFF
TRBV2,NA,NA,TRBJ2-1,TGTGCCAGCAGTAGAGGCCCTACAGACAATGAGCAGTTCTTC,CASSRGPTDNEQFF
TRBV5-5,TRBD1,few,TRBJ2-7,TGTGCCAGCAGCTTGCGGACAGGGCAAAGTTCCTACGAGCAGTACTTC,CASSLRTGQSSYEQYF
TRBV19,NA,few,TRBJ2-3,TGTGCCAGTAGTATCCGGACGGCGGGCGCAGATACGCAGTATTTT,CASSIRTAGADTQYF
TRBV7-2,TRBD1,few,TRBJ1-1,TGTGCCAGCAGTTTCGACAGGGTCGGGAACACTGAAGCTTTCTTT,CASSFDRVGNTEAFF
TRBV6-5,NA,NA,TRBJ2-7,TGTGCCAGCAGTGATTATCGGGGGTTCGACGAGCAGTACTTC,CASSDYRGFDEQYF
TRBV24-1,TRBD2,NA,TRBJ2-1,TGTGCCACCAGTGATTCAAGGACTAGCGGATACTACAATGAGCAGTTCTTC,CATSDSRTSGYYNEQFF
TRBV25-1,TRBD2,few,TRBJ2-3,TGTGCCAGCAGTGAACCCCTCCGGGGGGGCAACACAGATACGCAGTATTTT,CASSEPLRGGNTDTQYF
TRBV19,NA,NA,TRBJ2-3,TGTGCCAGTAGTGTCATAGTGCCCCCTGCTCCAGATACGCAGTATTTT,CASSVIVPPAPDTQYF
TRBV20-1,TRBD1,NA,TRBJ1-1,TGCAGTGCTGGGGCAGGGGGAAACACTGAAGCTTTCTTT,CSAGAGGNTEAFF
TRBV20-1,NA,NA,TRBJ2-7,TGCAGTGCTAGAGTTCTTAGTGGGGGCCTCGAGCAGTACTTC,CSARVLSGGLEQYF
TRBV7-2,NA,many,TRBJ1-5,TGTGCCAGCAGCTTGGGGGTGGGTCAGCCCCAGCATTTT,CASSLGVGQPQHF
TRBV6-1,TRBD1,once,TRBJ2-3,TGTGCCAGCAGTGAAGACACCTACAGGGGAGATACGCAGTATTTT,CASSEDTYRGDTQYF
TRBV30,TRBD1,NA,TRBJ2-1,TGTGCCAGCACAGGGGCGAATGAGCAGTTCTTC,CASTGANEQFF
TRBV7-2,TRBD1,few,TRBJ1-5,TGTGCCAGCAGCGCCGGGACAGGGGGAAGGCCCCAGCATTTT,CASSAGTGGRPQHF
TRBV28,TRBD2,few,TRBJ2-3,TGTGCCAGCAGTCCTGTCCTAGCGGGGGGGCCAGATACGCAGTATTTT,CASSPVLAGGPDTQYF
TRBV27,NA,NA,TRBJ2-7,TGTGCCAGCAGTTTTGGGAAGACCTACGAGCAGTACTTC,CASSFGKTYEQYF
TRBV7-9,NA,few,TRBJ2-1,TGTGCCAGCAGCTTATATGAGGATAATGAGCAGTTCTTC,CASSLYEDNEQFF
TRBV12-3/TRBV12-4,NA,NA,TRBJ2-6,TGTGCCAGCAGTTTAGGTGCAGGGGCAGGGGCCAACGTCCTGACTTTC,CASSLGAGAGANVLTF
TRBV6-1,NA,NA,TRBJ2-7,TGTGCCAGCAGCCAAGGACCGACTCGGGACGAGCAGTACTTC,CASSQGPTRDEQYF
TRBV19,TRBD1,NA,TRBJ2-7,TGTGCCAGTAGTCTGGGGACAGGATTGACCTACGAGCAGTACTTC,CASSLGTGLTYEQYF
TRBV6-8,TRBD1,NA,TRBJ1-2,TGTGCCAGCAGTTACTCCGGCAGGGGGGCAAGCTATGGCTACACCTTC,CASSYSGRGASYGYTF